A single sample is the source of the 21 T cell receptor beta chains below, sequenced in a study of long-term antiretroviral therapy in people with HIV. An immunoSEQ assay, version v3.0, was performed at survey level. Repertoires were generated with immunoSEQ multiplex PCR, while TCRdb's copy carries only in-frame clones and drops some. The table lists some 35,000 clones, over 70% of them singletons. The material was unsorted PBMCs, obtained 0.6 years after starting antiretroviral therapy. Receptors were obtained from a man aged 18 to 35 with HIV.

The rearrangement links TRBV28 to TRBJ2-3; D unresolved. V gave up 5 bases and J gave up 3 bases, with 15 bases separating them. CDR1 and CDR2 (germline): MDHEN, SYDVKM. The CDR3 has 15 residues. The CDR3 DNA is TGTGCCAGCAGTACTCCGGACGGAAATACAGATACGCAGTATTTT. Its protein product is CASSTPDGNTDTQYF.

This chain links TRBV9 with TRBJ1-4; D is possibly TRBD1 (6 bases). Germline CDR1 SGDLS, CDR2 YYNGEE. Trimming shortened V by 4 bases and J by 8 bases, and 15 bases separated the two germline ends. The CDR3 spans 14 residues. The CDR3 loop reads CASSLGRGSEKLFF. DNA of the CDR3: TGTGCCAGCAGCCTAGGCAGGGGAAGCGAAAAACTGTTTTTT.

This clone was recorded a few times. This chain uses TRBV27 with TRBJ1-2; D not certain. In germline, CDR1 is MNHEY, CDR2 SMNVEV (reference sequence). Trimming took off 6 bases at V and 4 bases at J, with 15 bases between the two ends. The CDR3 covers 14 residues. The CDR3 DNA reads TGTGCCAGCAGCTTCCGGCTAGGACGCTATGGCTACACCTTC. It codes for CASSFRLGRYGYTF.

The chain links TRBV9 to TRBJ2-7; 11 bases agree with TRBD2. Losses at the gene ends were 1 base for V and 4 bases for J; bases not matched to a gene: 7. In germline, CDR1 is SGDLS, CDR2 YYNGEE. CDR3 length: 16 amino acids. The CDR3 region has the DNA TGTGCCAGCAGCGTAAAACGGGCTAGCGGGAGGTACGAGCAGTACTTC. Translated, it gives CASSVKRASGRYEQYF.

CDR3 region: CASSLAHGRMSPDTQYF. In DNA form, the CDR3 reads TGTGCCAGCAGCTTAGCCCACGGTCGTATGAGTCCAGATACGCAGTATTTT. The chain couples TRBV7-8 to TRBJ2-3; no firm D call. With 0 bases removed from V and 4 bases from J, the gap between germline ends came to 17 bases. The CDR3 consists of 17 residues. Germline V lookup: CDR1 SGHVS, CDR2 FQNEAQ.

This rearrangement joins TRBV19 to TRBJ2-7, with D tentatively TRBD1 (7 bases). This CDR3 has 15 residues. Germline lookup yields CDR1 LNHDA and CDR2 SQIVND (reference sequence). The V and J ends lost 2 bases and 2 bases respectively, with 13 bases between them. The CDR3 protein is CASSIPQGGTYEQYF. In DNA form, the CDR3 reads TGTGCCAGTAGTATACCGCAGGGGGGAACCTACGAGCAGTACTTC.

The chain couples TRBV27 to TRBJ2-2; D gene unclear. The CDR3 is 12 amino acids. With 6 bases removed from V and 5 bases from J, the gap between germline ends came to 7 bases. From germline, CDR1 is MNHEY and CDR2 SMNVEV (reference sequence). The CDR3 is CASSLGTGELFF. The CDR3 DNA is TGTGCCAGCAGCCTAGGGACCGGGGAGCTGTTTTTT.

The J gene is TRBJ2-5, the V gene TRBV5-1; D possibly corresponds to TRBD2 (5 bases). The CDR3 runs to 14 residues. Germline V gives CDR1 SGHRS, CDR2 YFSETQ. Trimming pared 4 bases from V and 2 bases from J, leaving 12 bases between. CDR3 nucleotide sequence: TGCGCCAGCAGCCCGGACGGGAATCAAGAGACCCAGTACTTC. Amino acid sequence: CASSPDGNQETQYF.

The chain is built from TRBV28 and TRBJ2-2; unclear D gene. Germline CDR1 MDHEN, CDR2 SYDVKM. This CDR3 spans 10 amino acids. Trimming shortened V by 5 bases and J by 8 bases, and 3 bases separated the two germline ends. The CDR3 sequence: CASSGGELFF. CDR3 in DNA: TGTGCCAGCAGTGGAGGGGAGCTGTTTTTT.

The V call is TRBV7-2, the J call TRBJ2-1; TRBD2 matches 8 bases. After removal of 5 bases from V and 9 bases from J, the junction contained 12 bases not matched to a gene. There are 15 residues in the CDR3. CDR1 SGHTA and CDR2 FQGNSA come from the germline V gene. DNA for the CDR3: TGTGCCAGCAGCATTGGGTCGGGAGGGCCTGGTGAGCAGTTCTTC. Translation: CASSIGSGGPGEQFF.

The chain uses TRBV20-1 and TRBJ2-7, with D hard to call. CDR3 size: 11 residues. Trimming took 3 bases from V and 7 from J, leaving 10 bases between them. Germline V gene lookup returns CDR1 DFQATT and CDR2 SNEGSKA (reference sequence). CDR3 loop: CSARAGGEQYF. CDR3 nucleotides: TGCAGTGCTAGGGCTGGTGGAGAGCAGTACTTC.

The V call is TRBV30, the J call TRBJ2-7, with TRBD2 matching 13 bases. The CDR3 loop spans 15 amino acids. The ends lost 3 bases at V and 2 bases at J; junction bases unmatched: 4. Germline CDR1 GTSNPN, CDR2 SVGIG (reference sequence). CDR3 in amino acids: CAWRGLAGVTYEQYF. The CDR3 region has the DNA TGTGCCTGGAGAGGACTAGCGGGGGTAACCTACGAGCAGTACTTC.

The chain combines TRBV6-5 with TRBJ1-1, with 8 bases aligning to TRBD1. With V trimmed by 7 bases and J by 0 bases, 7 bases remained unmatched. This CDR3 is 15 amino acids long. Germline CDR1 is MNHEY and CDR2 is SVGAGI. The CDR3 DNA sequence: TGTGCCAGCACCGGGACAGGTCTGGTGAACACTGAAGCTTTCTTT. Translating it yields CASTGTGLVNTEAFF.

This clone was recorded a few times. The rearrangement joins TRBV29-1 to TRBJ2-1; 12 nucleotides align to TRBD2. Germline CDR1 SQVTM, CDR2 ANQGSEA. CDR3 size: 15 residues. V trimming: 5 bases; J trimming: 5 bases; junction bases outside the gene matches: 7. The CDR3 loop reads CSVPGLAGPHNEQFF. In DNA, the CDR3 is TGCAGCGTTCCAGGACTAGCGGGACCCCACAATGAGCAGTTCTTC.

The V and J genes are TRBV9 and TRBJ2-5, with 7 bases that match TRBD2. From germline, CDR1 is SGDLS and CDR2 YYNGEE. After removal of 4 bases from V and 5 bases from J, the junction contained 20 bases not matched to a gene. This CDR3 region has 18 residues. CDR3 protein: CASSSRQGAAGPPETQYF. Written as DNA, the CDR3 is TGTGCCAGCAGCTCACGTCAGGGTGCAGCGGGACCCCCCGAGACCCAGTACTTC.

The rearrangement links TRBV6-5 to TRBJ2-1, with 14 bases identical to TRBD2. Germline assignment: CDR1 MNHEY and CDR2 SVGAGI. The CDR3 consists of 14 residues. Trimming cost V 6 bases and J 8 bases; bases outside gene matches: 3. The CDR3 DNA sequence: TGTGCCAGCAGAAGACTAGCGGGAGGGGATGAGCAGTTCTTC. As protein: CASRRLAGGDEQFF.

The chain is built from TRBV2 and TRBJ2-7, with D perhaps matching TRBD1 or TRBD2 (5 bases each). The CDR3 sequence is 13 residues long. Per germline, CDR1 SNHLY and CDR2 FYNNEI. V dropped 5 bases and J dropped 4 bases, with 12 bases sitting between them. The CDR3 reads CASSRDPGYEQYF. In DNA, the CDR3 is TGTGCCAGCAGTAGGGACCCAGGATACGAGCAGTACTTC. Filled out from reference TRBV2 and TRBJ2-7, the complete variable domain reads EPEVTQTPSHQVTQMGQEVILRCVPISNHLYFYWYRQILGQKVEFLVSFYNNEISEKSEIFDDQFSVERPDGSNFTLKIRSTKLEDSAMYFCASSRDPGYEQYFGPGTRLTVT.

This clone is a singleton in its sample. J is TRBJ2-2 and V is TRBV5-1; 9 bases agree with TRBD1. CDR3 size: 16 residues. Germline loops: CDR1 SGHRS, CDR2 YFSETQ. J was trimmed by 5 bases and V by 0 bases; bases with no gene match: 5. This chain's CDR3 is CASSLAGTGKTGELFF. The CDR3 bases are TGCGCCAGCAGCTTGGCTGGGACAGGGAAAACCGGGGAGCTGTTTTTT.

Points on this clone: Relative to the germline gene, one junction end is altered; a read error may explain this. The chain links TRBV14 to TRBJ2-5, with TRBD1 matching over 11 bases. CDR1 is SGHDN and CDR2 is FVKESK in the germline V gene. The CDR3 length is 13 residues. The CDR3 coding sequence is TGTGCCAGCAGCCACAGCCGGGACAGGGGGTGGAACTTC. This encodes CASSHSRDRGWNF.

This chain joins TRBV5-4 and TRBJ2-7; D could derive from TRBD1 or TRBD2 (5 bases each). The CDR3 length is 13 residues. The V gene lost 4 bases and the J gene lost 3 bases, with 11 bases spanning the gap. CDR1 and CDR2 (germline): SGHNT, YYREEE (reference sequence). CDR3 sequence: CASSRGVGYEQYF. CDR3 coding DNA: TGTGCCAGCAGCCGAGGGGTCGGCTACGAGCAGTACTTC.

Only one count was recorded for this clone. This chain links TRBV6-5 with TRBJ2-3, with 8 bases fitting TRBD2. Germline V gives CDR1 MNHEY, CDR2 SVGAGI. V was clipped by 8 bases and J by 1 base; unmatched bases: 5. The CDR3 has 14 residues. The CDR3 DNA follows: TGTGCCAGCTCACTGCGGGAGGGCACAGATACGCAGTATTTT. Protein product: CASSLREGTDTQYF.